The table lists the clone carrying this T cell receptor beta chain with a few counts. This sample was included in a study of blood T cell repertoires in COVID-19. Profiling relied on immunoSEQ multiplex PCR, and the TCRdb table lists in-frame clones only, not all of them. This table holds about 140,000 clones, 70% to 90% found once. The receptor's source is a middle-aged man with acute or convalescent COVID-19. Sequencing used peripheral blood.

This chain's CDR3 is CASSLSRTSGSYEQYF. DNA of the CDR3: TGTGCCAGCAGCTTATCTAGGACTAGCGGTTCCTACGAGCAGTACTTC. The gene calls are TRBV11-3 and TRBJ2-7; 10 nucleotides align to TRBD2. There are 16 residues in the CDR3. Unmatched junction bases numbered 5, after V lost 2 bases and J lost 1 base. The germline gives CDR1 SGHNT, CDR2 YENEEA.